The 6 T cell receptor beta chains listed next were all sequenced from one sample in a study of cytomegalovirus exposure and HLA in healthy donors. This PCR relied on a set of 60 Vbeta primers and 13 Jbeta primers. Profiled with immunoSEQ multiplex PCR; TCRdb holds only in-frame clones, not every one. Of roughly 150,000 clones listed, around 81% are singletons. Sequencing used PBMCs. The receptor set was obtained from a woman aged 35 to 49 in good health and CMV-seronegative.

The chain carries TRBV5-1 and TRBJ1-1, with 9 bases that match TRBD1. Germline V gene data show CDR1 as SGHRS and CDR2 as YFSETQ. V dropped 3 bases and J dropped 4; count of bases not matched to a gene: 7. The CDR3 loop spans 15 amino acids. CDR3 coding DNA: TGCGCCAGCAGCTGGGGGGACAGGGATAGCACTGAAGCTTTCTTT. It codes for CASSWGDRDSTEAFF.

The chain has TRBV5-4 and TRBJ2-2, with TRBD2 matching over 11 bases. Looked up from germline, CDR1 is SGHNT and CDR2 is YYREEE (reference sequence). Germline trimming cut 4 bases from V and 8 bases from J; bases unmatched to any gene: 10. The CDR3 runs to 16 residues. CDR3 sequence: CASSPMTSGMSGELFF. The DNA for the CDR3 is TGTGCCAGCAGCCCCATGACTAGCGGGATGTCTGGGGAGCTGTTTTTT.

The chain is built from TRBV25-1 and TRBJ1-1; 8 nucleotides agree with TRBD1. This CDR3 region has 14 residues. The germline CDR1 and CDR2 sequences are MGHDK and SYGVNS. The J segment lost 5 bases and the V segment lost 8 bases, leaving 10 bases of the junction unmatched. The CDR3 is CASGRQGSRTEAFF. CDR3 DNA sequence: TGTGCCAGCGGCCGACAGGGGTCGCGGACTGAAGCTTTCTTT.

The chain carries TRBV14 and TRBJ2-7; 12 bases are a match to TRBD2. Trimming cost V 5 bases and J 3 bases; bases outside gene matches: 2. The CDR3 is made up of 14 amino acids. Germline V CDR1 and CDR2: SGHDN, FVKESK. DNA for the CDR3: TGTGCCAGCAGCACGACTAGCGGGAGCTACGAGCAGTACTTC. As protein: CASSTTSGSYEQYF.

The chain employs TRBV30 and TRBJ1-1, with TRBD1 matching 9 bases. There are 19 residues in the CDR3. V shed 3 bases and J 1 base; nucleotides not matched to a gene: 18. Germline V CDR1 and CDR2: GTSNPN, SVGIG (reference sequence). As DNA, the CDR3 is TGTGCCTGGAGCGAGTTGCTTTCGGCCGGGACAGGGACGAACACTGAAGCTTTCTTT. Translating gives CAWSELLSAGTGTNTEAFF.

V and J are TRBV5-1 and TRBJ2-1; 9 bases map to TRBD1. This CDR3 contains 15 residues. V gave up 4 bases and J gave up 0 bases; unmatched junction bases: 2. Germline loops: CDR1 SGHRS, CDR2 YFSETQ. The CDR3 DNA follows: TGCGCCAGCAGCCCGGGACAGGGCTCCTACAATGAGCAGTTCTTC. Its protein is CASSPGQGSYNEQFF.